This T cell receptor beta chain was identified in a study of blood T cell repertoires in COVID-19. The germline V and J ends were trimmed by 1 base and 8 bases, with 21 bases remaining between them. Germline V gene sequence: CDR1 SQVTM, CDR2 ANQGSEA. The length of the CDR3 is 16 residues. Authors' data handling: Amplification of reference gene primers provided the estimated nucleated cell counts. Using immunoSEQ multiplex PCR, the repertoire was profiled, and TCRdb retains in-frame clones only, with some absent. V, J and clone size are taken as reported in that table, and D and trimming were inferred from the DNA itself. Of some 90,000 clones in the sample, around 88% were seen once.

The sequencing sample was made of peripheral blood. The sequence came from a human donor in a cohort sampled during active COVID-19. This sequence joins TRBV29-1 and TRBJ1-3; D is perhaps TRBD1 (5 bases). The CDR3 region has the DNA TGCAGCGTTGAAGTACCGTCAGGGTTAATCGGATACACCATATATTTT. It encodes CSVEVPSGLIGYTIYF.